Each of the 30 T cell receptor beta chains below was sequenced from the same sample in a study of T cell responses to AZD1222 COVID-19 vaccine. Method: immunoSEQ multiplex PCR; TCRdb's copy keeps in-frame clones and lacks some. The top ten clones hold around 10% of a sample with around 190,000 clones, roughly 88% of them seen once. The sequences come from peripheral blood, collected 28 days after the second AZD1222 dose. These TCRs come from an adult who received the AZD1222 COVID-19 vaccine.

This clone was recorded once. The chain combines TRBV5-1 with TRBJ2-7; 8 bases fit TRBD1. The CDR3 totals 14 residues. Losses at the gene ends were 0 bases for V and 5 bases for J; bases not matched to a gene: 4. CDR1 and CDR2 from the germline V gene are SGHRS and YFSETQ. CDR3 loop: CASSLVDRVNEQYF. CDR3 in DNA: TGCGCCAGCAGCTTGGTGGACAGGGTGAACGAGCAGTACTTC.

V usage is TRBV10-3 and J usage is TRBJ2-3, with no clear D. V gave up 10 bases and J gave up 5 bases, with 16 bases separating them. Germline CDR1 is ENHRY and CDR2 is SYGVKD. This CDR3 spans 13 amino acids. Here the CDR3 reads CATVGSSRDTQYF. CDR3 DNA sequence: TGTGCCACCGTCGGATCTTCCAGAGATACGCAGTATTTT.

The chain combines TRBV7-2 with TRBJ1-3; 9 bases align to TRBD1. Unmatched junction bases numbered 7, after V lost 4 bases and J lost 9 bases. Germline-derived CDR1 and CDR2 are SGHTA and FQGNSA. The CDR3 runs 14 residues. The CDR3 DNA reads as TGTGCCAGCAGCTCCGAAGGACAGGGGAGCACCATATATTTT. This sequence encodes CASSSEGQGSTIYF.

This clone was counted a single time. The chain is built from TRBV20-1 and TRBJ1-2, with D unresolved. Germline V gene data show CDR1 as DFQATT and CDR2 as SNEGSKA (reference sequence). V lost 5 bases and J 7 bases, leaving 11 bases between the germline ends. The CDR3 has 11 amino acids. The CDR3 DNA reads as TGCAGTGCTCCCTGGGCCACTGGCTACACCTTC. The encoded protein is CSAPWATGYTF.

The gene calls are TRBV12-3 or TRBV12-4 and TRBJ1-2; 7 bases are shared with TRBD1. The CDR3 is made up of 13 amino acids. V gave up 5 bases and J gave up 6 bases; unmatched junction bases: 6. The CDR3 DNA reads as TGTGCCAGCAGTAACCAGGGGGTGGATGGCTACACCTTC. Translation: CASSNQGVDGYTF.

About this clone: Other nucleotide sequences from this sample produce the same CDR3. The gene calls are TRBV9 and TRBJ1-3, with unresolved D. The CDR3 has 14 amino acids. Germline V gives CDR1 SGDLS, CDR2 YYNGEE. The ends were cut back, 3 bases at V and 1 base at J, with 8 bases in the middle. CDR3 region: CASSGGGSGNTIYF. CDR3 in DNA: TGTGCCAGCAGCGGTGGAGGGTCTGGAAACACCATATATTTT.

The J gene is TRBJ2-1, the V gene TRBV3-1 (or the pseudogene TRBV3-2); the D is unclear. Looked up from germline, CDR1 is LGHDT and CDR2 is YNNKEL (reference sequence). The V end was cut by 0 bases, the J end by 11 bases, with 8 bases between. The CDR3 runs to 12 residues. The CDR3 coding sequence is TGTGCCAGCAGCCAAGAGGCCAGAAAGCAGTTCTTC. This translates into CASSQEARKQFF.

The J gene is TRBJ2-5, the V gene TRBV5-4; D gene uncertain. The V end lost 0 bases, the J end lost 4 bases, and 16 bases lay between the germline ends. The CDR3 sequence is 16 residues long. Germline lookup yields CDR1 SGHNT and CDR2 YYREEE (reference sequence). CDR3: CASSLEGNRLGETQYF. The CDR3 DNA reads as TGTGCCAGCAGCTTGGAAGGCAATCGTCTAGGAGAGACCCAGTACTTC.

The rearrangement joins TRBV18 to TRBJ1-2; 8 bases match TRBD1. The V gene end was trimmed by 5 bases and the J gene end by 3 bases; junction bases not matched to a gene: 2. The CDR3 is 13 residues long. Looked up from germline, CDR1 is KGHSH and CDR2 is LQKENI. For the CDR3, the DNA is TGTGCCAGCTCAGACAGGGGACACTATGGCTACACCTTC. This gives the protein CASSDRGHYGYTF.

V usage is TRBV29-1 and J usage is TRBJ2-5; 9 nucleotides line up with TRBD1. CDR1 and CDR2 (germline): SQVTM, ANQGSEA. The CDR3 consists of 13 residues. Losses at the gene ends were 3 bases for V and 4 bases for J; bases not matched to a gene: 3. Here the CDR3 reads CSVDTGGGETQYF. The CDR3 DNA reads TGCAGCGTTGACACAGGGGGCGGAGAGACCCAGTACTTC. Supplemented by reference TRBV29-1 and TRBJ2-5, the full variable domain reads SAVISQKPSRDICQRGTSLTIQCQVDSQVTMMFWYRQQPGQSLTLIATANQGSEATYESGFVIDKFPISRPNLTFSTLTVSNMSPEDSSIYLCSVDTGGGETQYFGPGTRLLVL.

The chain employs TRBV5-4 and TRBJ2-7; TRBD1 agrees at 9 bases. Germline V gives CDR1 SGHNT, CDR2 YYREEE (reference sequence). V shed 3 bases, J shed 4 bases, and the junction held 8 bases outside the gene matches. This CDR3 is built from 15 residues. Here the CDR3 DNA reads TGTGCCAGCAGCTCCCCGACAGGGGGAAGTTACGAGCAGTACTTC. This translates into CASSSPTGGSYEQYF.

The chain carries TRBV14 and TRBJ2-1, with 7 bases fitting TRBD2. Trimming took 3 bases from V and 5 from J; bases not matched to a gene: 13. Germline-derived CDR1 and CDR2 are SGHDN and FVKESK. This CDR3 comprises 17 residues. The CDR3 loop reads CASSHLFSGVRNNEQFF. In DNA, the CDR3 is TGTGCCAGCAGCCACCTTTTCAGCGGGGTTCGAAACAATGAGCAGTTCTTC.

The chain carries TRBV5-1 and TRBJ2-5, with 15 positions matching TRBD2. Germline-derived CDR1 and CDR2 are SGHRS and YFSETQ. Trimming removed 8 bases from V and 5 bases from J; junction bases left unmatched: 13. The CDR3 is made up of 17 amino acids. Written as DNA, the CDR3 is TGCGCCAGTTCACCCGGGACTAGCGGGGGGCGGCGGGAGACCCAGTACTTC. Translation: CASSPGTSGGRRETQYF.

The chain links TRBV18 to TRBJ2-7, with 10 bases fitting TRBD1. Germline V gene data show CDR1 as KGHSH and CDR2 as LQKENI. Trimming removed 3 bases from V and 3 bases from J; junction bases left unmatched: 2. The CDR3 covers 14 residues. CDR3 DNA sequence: TGTGCCAGCTCACCCGGACAGGGGGACTACGAGCAGTACTTC. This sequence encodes CASSPGQGDYEQYF.

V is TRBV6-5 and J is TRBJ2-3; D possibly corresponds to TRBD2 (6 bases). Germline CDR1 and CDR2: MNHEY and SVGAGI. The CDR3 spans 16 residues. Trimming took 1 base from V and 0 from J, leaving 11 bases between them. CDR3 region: CASSYFPTSSTDTQYF. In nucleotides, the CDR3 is TGTGCCAGCAGTTACTTCCCTACTAGCAGCACAGATACGCAGTATTTT.

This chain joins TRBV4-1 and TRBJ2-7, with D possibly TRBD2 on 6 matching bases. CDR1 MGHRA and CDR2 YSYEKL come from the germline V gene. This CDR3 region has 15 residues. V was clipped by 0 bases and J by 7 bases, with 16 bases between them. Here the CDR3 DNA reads TGCGCCAGCAGCCAAGATGGCGGGGCTCTCCCTGAGCAGTACTTC. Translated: CASSQDGGALPEQYF.

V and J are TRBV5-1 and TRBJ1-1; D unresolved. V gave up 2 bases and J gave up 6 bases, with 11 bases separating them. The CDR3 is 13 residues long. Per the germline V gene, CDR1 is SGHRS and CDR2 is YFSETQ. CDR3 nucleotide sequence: TGCGCCAGCAGCTTATCCGGGAGAGCTGAAGCTTTCTTT. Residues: CASSLSGRAEAFF.

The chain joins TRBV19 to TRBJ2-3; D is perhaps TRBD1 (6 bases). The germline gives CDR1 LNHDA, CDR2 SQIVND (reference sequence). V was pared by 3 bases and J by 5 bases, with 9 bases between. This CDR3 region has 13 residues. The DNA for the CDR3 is TGTGCCAGTAGTATCGGACAGCGAGATACGCAGTATTTT. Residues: CASSIGQRDTQYF.

In DNA form, the CDR3 reads TGCGCCAGCAGCCCGGACGGGTCGCAAGGGGATACGCAGTATTTT. This sequence encodes CASSPDGSQGDTQYF. J is TRBJ2-3 and V is TRBV4-1, with D hard to call. The CDR3 is 15 residues long. The germline CDR1 and CDR2 sequences are MGHRA and YSYEKL. V was cut by 4 bases and J by 6 bases, with 17 bases left in between.

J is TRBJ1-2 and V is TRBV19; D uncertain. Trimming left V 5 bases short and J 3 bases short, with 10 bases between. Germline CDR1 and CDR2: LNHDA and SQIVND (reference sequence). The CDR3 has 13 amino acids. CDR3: CASSPPVDYGYTF. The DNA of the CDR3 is TGTGCCAGTAGTCCTCCGGTGGACTATGGCTACACCTTC.

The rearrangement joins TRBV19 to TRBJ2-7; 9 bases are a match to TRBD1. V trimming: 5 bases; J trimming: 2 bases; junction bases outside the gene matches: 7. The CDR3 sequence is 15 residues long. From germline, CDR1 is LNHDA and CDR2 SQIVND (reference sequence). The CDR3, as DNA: TGTGCCAGTAGTGTCCCGGGACAGGGTACCTACGAGCAGTACTTC. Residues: CASSVPGQGTYEQYF.

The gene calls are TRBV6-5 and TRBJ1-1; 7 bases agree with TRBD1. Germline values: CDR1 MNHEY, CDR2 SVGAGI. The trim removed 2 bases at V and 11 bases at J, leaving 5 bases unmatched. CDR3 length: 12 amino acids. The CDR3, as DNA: TGTGCCAGCAGTTACGGGACAGCTACTGCTTTCTTT. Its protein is CASSYGTATAFF.

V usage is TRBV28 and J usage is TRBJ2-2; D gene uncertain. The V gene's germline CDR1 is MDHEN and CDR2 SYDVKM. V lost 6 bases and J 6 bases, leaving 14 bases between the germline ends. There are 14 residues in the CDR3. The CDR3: CASRVVGGAGELFF. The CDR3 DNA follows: TGTGCCAGCAGAGTCGTGGGCGGCGCCGGGGAGCTGTTTTTT.

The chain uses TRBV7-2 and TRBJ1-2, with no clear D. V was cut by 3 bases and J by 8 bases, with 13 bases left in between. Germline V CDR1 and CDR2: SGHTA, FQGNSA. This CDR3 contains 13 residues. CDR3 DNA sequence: TGTGCCAGCAGCTTTCGTACAGATGAGGGCTACACCTTC. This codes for CASSFRTDEGYTF.

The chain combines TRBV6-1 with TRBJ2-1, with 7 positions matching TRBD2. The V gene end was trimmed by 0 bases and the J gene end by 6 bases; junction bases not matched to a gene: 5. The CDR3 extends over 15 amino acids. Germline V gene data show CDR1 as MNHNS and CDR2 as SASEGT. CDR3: CASSEAWRGSNEQFF. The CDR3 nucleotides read TGTGCCAGCAGTGAAGCCTGGCGGGGGAGCAATGAGCAGTTCTTC.

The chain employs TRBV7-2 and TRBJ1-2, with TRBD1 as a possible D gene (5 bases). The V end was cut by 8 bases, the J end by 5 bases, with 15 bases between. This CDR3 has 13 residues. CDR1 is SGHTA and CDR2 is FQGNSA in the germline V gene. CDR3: CASGHEFGYGYTF. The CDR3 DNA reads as TGTGCCAGCGGACACGAATTCGGGTATGGCTACACCTTC.

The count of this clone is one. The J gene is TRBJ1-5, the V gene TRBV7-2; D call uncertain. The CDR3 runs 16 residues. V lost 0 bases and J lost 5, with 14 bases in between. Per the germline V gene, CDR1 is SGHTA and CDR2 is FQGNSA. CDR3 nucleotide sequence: TGTGCCAGCAGCTTAGCGTTAGTAGGATCGGATCAGCCCCAGCATTTT. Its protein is CASSLALVGSDQPQHF.

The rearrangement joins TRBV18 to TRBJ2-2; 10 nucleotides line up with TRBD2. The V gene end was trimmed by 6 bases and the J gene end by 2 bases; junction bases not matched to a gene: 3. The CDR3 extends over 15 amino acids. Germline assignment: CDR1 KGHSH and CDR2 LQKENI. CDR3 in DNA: TGTGCCAGCTCTCGGACTAGCGGAAACACCGGGGAGCTGTTTTTT. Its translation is CASSRTSGNTGELFF.

The DNA for the CDR3 is TGTGCCAGCAGCCTCCGGACAGGAATATACGAGCAGTACTTC. It translates to CASSLRTGIYEQYF. This chain joins TRBV14 and TRBJ2-7; 7 positions agree with TRBD1. CDR3 length: 14 amino acids. Germline-derived CDR1 and CDR2 are SGHDN and FVKESK. V trimming: 4 bases; J trimming: 4 bases; junction bases outside the gene matches: 7.

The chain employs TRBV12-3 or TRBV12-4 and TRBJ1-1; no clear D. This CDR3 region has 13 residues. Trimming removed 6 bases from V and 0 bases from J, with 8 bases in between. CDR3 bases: TGTGCCAGCAGCAGAGGTATGAACACTGAAGCTTTCTTT. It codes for CASSRGMNTEAFF.